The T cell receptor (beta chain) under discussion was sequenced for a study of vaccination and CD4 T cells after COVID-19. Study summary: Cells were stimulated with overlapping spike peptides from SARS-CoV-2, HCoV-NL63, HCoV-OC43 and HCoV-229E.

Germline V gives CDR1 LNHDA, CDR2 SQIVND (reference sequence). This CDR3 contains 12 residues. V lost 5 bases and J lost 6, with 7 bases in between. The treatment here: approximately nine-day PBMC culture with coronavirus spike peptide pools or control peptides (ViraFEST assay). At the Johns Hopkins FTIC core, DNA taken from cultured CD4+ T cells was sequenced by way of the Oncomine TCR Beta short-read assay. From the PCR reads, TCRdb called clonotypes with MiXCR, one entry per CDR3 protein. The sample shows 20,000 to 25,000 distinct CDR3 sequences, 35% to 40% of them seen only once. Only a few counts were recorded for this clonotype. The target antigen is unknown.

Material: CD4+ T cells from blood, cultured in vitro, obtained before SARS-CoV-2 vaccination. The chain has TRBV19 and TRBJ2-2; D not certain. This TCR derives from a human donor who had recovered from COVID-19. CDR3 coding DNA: TGTGCCAGTAGTGACACCCCCGGGGAGCTGTTTTTT. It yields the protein CASSDTPGELFF.